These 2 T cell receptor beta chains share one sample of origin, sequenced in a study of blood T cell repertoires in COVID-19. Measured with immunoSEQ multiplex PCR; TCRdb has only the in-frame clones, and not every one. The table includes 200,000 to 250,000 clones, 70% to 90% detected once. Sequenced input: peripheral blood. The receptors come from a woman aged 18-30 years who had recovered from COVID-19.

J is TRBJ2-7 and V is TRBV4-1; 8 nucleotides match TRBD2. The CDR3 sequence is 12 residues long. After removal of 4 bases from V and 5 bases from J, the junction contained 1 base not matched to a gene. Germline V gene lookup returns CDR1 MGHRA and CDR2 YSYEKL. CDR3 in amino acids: CASSPGLDEQYF. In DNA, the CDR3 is TGCGCCAGCAGCCCGGGACTAGACGAGCAGTACTTC.

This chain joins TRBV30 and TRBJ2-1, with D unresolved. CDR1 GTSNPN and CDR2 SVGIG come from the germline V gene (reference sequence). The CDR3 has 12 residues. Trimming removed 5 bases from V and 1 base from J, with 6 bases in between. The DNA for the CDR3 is TGTGCCTGGGGACCTTCCTACAATGAGCAGTTCTTC. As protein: CAWGPSYNEQFF.